Listed below are T cell receptor beta chains from one sample, sequenced in a study of T cell repertoires in cytomegalovirus infection. Each CDR3 protein is one row after TCRdb ran MiXCR on the reads. The sample carries 300,000 to 400,000 distinct CDR3 sequences, roughly 29% recorded once. Their antigen targets remain unknown. The source material was cultured PBMCs, sampled from culture after CMV antigen stimulation. Receptors originate from a human donor in good health (CMV status not recorded). Some clones in this sample may be carry-over from other donors' samples. Both conserved end residues are part of each CDR3. Each record gives: clone size, J gene, V gene, D gene, CDR3 protein, CDR3 DNA. The D gene is left open where the match is weak. Clone sizes are given selectively: once, few, many, or a class where the clone is expanded.

. | TRBJ1-5 | TRBV4-2 | . | CASSQDLEEGQPQHF | TGTGCCAGCAGCCAAGATCTTGAGGAAGGCCAGCCCCAGCATTTT
. | TRBJ2-2 | TRBV7-8 | . | CASSLTPASTGELFF | TGTGCCAGCAGCTTAACTCCGGCTAGCACCGGGGAGCTGTTTTTT
few | TRBJ2-7 | TRBV27 | TRBD2 | CASSLEGTSSYEQYF | TGTGCCAGCAGTTTGGAGGGGACTAGCTCCTACGAGCAGTACTTC
few | TRBJ2-7 | TRBV7-6 | . | CASSPGNIGEQYF | TGTGCCAGCAGCCCGGGCAACATTGGGGAGCAGTACTTC
. | TRBJ1-2 | TRBV6-5 | . | CASSREVNYGYTF | TGTGCCAGCAGTCGAGAGGTTAACTATGGCTACACCTTC
few | TRBJ1-2 | TRBV7-9 | TRBD1 | CASSLLSGGSGYTF | TGTGCCAGCAGCTTACTATCAGGGGGAAGTGGCTACACCTTC
. | TRBJ1-3 | TRBV12-3/TRBV12-4 | TRBD1 | CASSEGQGGGNTIYF | TGTGCCAGCAGCGAGGGACAGGGAGGAGGAAACACCATATATTTT
. | TRBJ2-2 | TRBV20-1 | TRBD2 | CSASRTSGRAPGELFF | TGCAGTGCCAGTCGGACTAGCGGGAGGGCCCCCGGGGAGCTGTTTTTT
. | TRBJ1-4 | TRBV7-9 | . | CASSLLPGNGLFF | TGTGCCAGCAGCTTATTACCGGGGAACGGACTGTTTTTT
few | TRBJ2-1 | TRBV5-6 | TRBD2 | CASSLETSGLWEQFF | TGTGCCAGCAGCTTGGAGACTAGCGGACTTTGGGAGCAGTTCTTC
few | TRBJ1-5 | TRBV7-9 | . | CASSSAGYQPQHF | TGTGCCAGCAGCTCGGCAGGGTATCAGCCCCAGCATTTT
few | TRBJ2-7 | TRBV18 | . | CASSSRTGERIGEQYF | TGTGCCAGCTCATCTCGGACGGGGGAGAGGATCGGCGAGCAGTACTTC
once | TRBJ2-6 | TRBV10-3 | . | CAIGRAGGNSGANVLTF | TGTGCCATCGGGAGGGCAGGGGGAAACTCTGGGGCCAACGTCCTGACTTTC
few | TRBJ2-4 | TRBV12-3/TRBV12-4 | . | CASSPKGELAKNIQYF | TGTGCCAGCAGTCCCAAGGGGGAACTAGCCAAAAACATTCAGTACTTC
few | TRBJ2-1 | TRBV6-2/TRBV6-3 | TRBD1 | CASRETGASSYNEQFF | TGTGCCAGCAGGGAGACAGGGGCAAGCTCCTACAATGAGCAGTTCTTC
few | TRBJ1-5 | TRBV7-2 | . | CASSPLGSGQPQHF | TGTGCCAGCAGCCCATTGGGATCGGGCCAGCCCCAGCATTTT
. | TRBJ2-3 | TRBV5-1 | . | CASSSGITTDTQYF | TGCGCCAGCAGCTCCGGGATTACCACAGATACGCAGTATTTT
. | TRBJ1-5 | TRBV30 | . | CAWTVGGHQPQHF | TGTGCCTGGACGGTCGGAGGGCATCAGCCCCAGCATTTT
. | TRBJ1-1 | TRBV7-6 | . | CASSPGTGTMGTEAFF | TGTGCCAGCAGCCCTGGGACGGGGACCATGGGCACTGAAGCTTTCTTT
. | TRBJ2-7 | TRBV7-2 | TRBD1 | CASSLGQGIIYEQYF | TGTGCCAGCAGCTTAGGACAGGGGATTATCTACGAGCAGTACTTC
. | TRBJ2-7 | TRBV7-2 | TRBD2 | CASSGLAGAGEQYF | TGTGCCAGCAGCGGACTAGCGGGGGCAGGGGAGCAGTACTTC
. | TRBJ1-3 | TRBV27 | . | CASSLDWRTLGNTIYF | TGTGCCAGCAGTTTAGACTGGCGGACATTGGGAAACACCATATATTTT
. | TRBJ1-6 | TRBV7-9 | . | CASSPSQGSPLHF | TGTGCCAGCAGCCCCTCCCAGGGGTCACCCCTCCACTTT
. | TRBJ2-2 | TRBV7-8 | . | CASSRDWSGELFF | TGTGCCAGCAGCCGGGATTGGTCCGGGGAGCTGTTTTTT
few | TRBJ1-1 | TRBV6-1 | . | CASSRGGPEAFF | TGTGCCAGCAGTAGGGGGGGCCCTGAAGCTTTCTTT
. | TRBJ1-1 | TRBV7-2 | . | CASSPSTHTGTEAFF | TGTGCCAGCAGCCCCAGTACCCATACGGGAACTGAAGCTTTCTTT
few | TRBJ2-5 | TRBV19 | . | CASSIQGGYETQYF | TGTGCCAGTAGTATCCAGGGAGGCTACGAGACCCAGTACTTC
. | TRBJ1-2 | TRBV6-5 | . | CASSTDINYGYTF | TGTGCCAGCAGTACGGACATTAACTATGGCTACACCTTC
few | TRBJ2-3 | TRBV7-2 | TRBD1 | CASSLTGPPDTQYF | TGTGCCAGCAGCTTGACAGGGCCCCCAGATACGCAGTATTTT
few | TRBJ1-1 | TRBV30 | TRBD1 | CAWSRGQGRIWTEAFF | TGTGCCTGGAGTAGAGGACAGGGGAGGATTTGGACTGAAGCTTTCTTT
few | TRBJ1-1 | TRBV11-1 | . | CASSSNRGGTEAFF | TGTGCCAGCAGCTCTAACAGAGGTGGGACTGAAGCTTTCTTT